This T cell receptor (beta chain) stems from a study of T cell repertoires in cytomegalovirus infection. Looking at the study overall: Matching HLA type, along with CMV infection, was indicated by public TCR beta signatures.

The CDR3 covers 15 residues. Germline V gene lookup returns CDR1 SEHNR and CDR2 FQNEAQ (reference sequence). The ends were cut back, 4 bases at V and 7 bases at J, with 17 bases in the middle. TCRdb independently ran MiXCR on the reads; one entry per CDR3 protein. The data contain about 920,000 distinct CDR3 sequences, roughly 31% of them singletons. Concerning this clonotype itself: The antigen remains undetermined.

The receptor was derived from a human donor in good health (CMV status not recorded). Some clones in this sample may be carry-over from other donors' samples. The chain uses TRBV7-9 and TRBJ2-1, with D uncertain. The sample in question was cultured CD8+ T cells from PBMCs, obtained from culture after CMV antigen stimulation. DNA of the CDR3: TGTGCCAGCAGCTCCTATCGAAGAGCCCTGAATGAGCAGTTCTTC. Protein product: CASSSYRRALNEQFF.